Detailed here is one T cell receptor beta chain. The data originate from a study of blood T cell repertoires in COVID-19. Study context: Whether acute or convalescent, the COVID-19 samples came from the United States, Italy and Spain. Sources were T cells, B-cell-depleted T cells, or PBMCs; the material itself was cDNA or gDNA.

The table came from immunoSEQ multiplex PCR; TCRdb's copy has only in-frame clones and leaves some out. Found here are more than 150,000 clones, approximately 87% of them singletons; the top ten hold just under 0.9%. The source material was peripheral blood. The sequence came from a woman between 18 and 29 years old who had recovered from COVID-19.

CDR3 protein: CASKDSFGTDTQYF. CDR3 nucleotides: TGTGCCAGCAAAGACAGCTTCGGCACAGATACGCAGTATTTT. The genes are TRBV6-5 and TRBJ2-3; D perhaps matches TRBD1 (5 bases). This CDR3 has 14 residues. V was trimmed by 7 bases and J by 1 base, leaving 12 bases between them. CDR1 and CDR2 (germline): MNHEY, SVGAGI.